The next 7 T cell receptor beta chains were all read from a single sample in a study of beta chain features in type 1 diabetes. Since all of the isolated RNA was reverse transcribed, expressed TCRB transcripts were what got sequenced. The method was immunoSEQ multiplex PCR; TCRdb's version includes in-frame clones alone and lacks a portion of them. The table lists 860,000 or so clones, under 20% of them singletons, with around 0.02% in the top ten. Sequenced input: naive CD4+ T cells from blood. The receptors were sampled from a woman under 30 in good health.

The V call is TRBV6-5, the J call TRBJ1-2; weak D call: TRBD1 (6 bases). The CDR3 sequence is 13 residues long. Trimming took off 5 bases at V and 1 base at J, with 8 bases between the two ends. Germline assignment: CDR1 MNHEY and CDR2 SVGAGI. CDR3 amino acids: CASSEDSNYGYTF. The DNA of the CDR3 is TGTGCCAGCAGTGAGGACAGTAACTATGGCTACACCTTC.

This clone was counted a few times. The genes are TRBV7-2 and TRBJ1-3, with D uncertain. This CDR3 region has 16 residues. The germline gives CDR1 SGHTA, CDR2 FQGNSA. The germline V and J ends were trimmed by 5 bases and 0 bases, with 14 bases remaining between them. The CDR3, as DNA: TGTGCCAGCAGCCCACGTCCTCAGAGCTCTGGAAACACCATATATTTT. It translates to CASSPRPQSSGNTIYF. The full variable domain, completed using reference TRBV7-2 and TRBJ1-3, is GAGVSQSPSNKVTEKGKDVELRCDPISGHTALYWYRQSLGQGLEFLIYFQGNSAPDKSGLPSDRFSAERTGGSVSTLTIQRTQQEDSAVYLCASSPRPQSSGNTIYFGEGSWLTVV.

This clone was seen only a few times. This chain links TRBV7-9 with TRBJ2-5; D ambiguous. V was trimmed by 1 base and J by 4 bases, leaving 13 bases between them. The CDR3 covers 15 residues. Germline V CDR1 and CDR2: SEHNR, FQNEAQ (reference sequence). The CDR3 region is CASSLVGTPGETQYF. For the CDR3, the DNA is TGTGCCAGCAGCTTAGTAGGTACCCCAGGAGAGACCCAGTACTTC.

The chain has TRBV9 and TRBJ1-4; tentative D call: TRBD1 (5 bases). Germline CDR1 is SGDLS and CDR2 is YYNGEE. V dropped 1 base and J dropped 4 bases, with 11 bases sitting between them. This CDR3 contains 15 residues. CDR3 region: CASSVTGTRNEKLFF. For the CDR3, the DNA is TGTGCCAGCAGCGTAACGGGGACGCGTAATGAAAAACTGTTTTTT.

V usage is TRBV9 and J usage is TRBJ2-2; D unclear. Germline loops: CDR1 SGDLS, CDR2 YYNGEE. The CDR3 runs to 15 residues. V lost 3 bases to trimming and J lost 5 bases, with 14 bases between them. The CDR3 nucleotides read TGTGCCAGCAGCGCCGTACGAAAAAGAACCGGGGAGCTGTTTTTT. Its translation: CASSAVRKRTGELFF.

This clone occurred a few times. CDR3 amino acids: CASSLAGGLRGNEQFF. DNA of the CDR3: TGTGCCAGCAGCTTAGCGGGAGGGTTACGTGGCAATGAGCAGTTCTTC. V and J are TRBV7-2 and TRBJ2-1; 7 bases match TRBD2. CDR3 size: 16 residues. In germline, CDR1 is SGHTA, CDR2 FQGNSA. V was clipped by 0 bases and J by 6 bases; unmatched bases: 8.

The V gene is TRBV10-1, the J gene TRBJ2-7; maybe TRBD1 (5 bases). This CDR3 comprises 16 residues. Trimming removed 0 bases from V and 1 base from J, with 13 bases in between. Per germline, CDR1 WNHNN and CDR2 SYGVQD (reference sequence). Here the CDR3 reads CASSESPRASSYEQYF. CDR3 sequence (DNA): TGCGCCAGCAGTGAGTCTCCCAGGGCTTCTTCCTACGAGCAGTACTTC.